Below are 7 T cell receptor beta chains sequenced from a single sample in a study of regulatory T cells in long-lasting Graves disease (dated by TCRdb to about 2021). The method was multiplex PCR. Sequencing was carried out with an Illumina HiSeq 4000. CDR3 regions were amplified by Arm-PCR with iRepertoire HTBI primers to construct TCR beta libraries. TCRdb applied fastp at Q25 and MiXCR to the public reads, then kept only in-frame beta chains. One record per CDR3 amino acid sequence lists the most common genes and DNA. For this sample there are a few hundred thousand distinct CDR3 sequences; approximately 23% appear just once. Roughly 14% of the sample rests with the top ten. This specimen's time point label, per the study, means: persistent/refractory GD, antithyroid drugs over 5 years with positive TRAb. RNA was extracted from PBMCs in TRIzol for both TCR sequencing and RNA sequencing. The sample here was peripheral blood mononuclear cells (PBMCs), taken when the disease was refractory, from a patient treated with antithyroid drugs. Receptors originate from a female donor with Graves disease.

The gene calls are TRBV10-3 and TRBJ1-5, with a possible D match to TRBD1 (5 bases). CDR1 and CDR2 from the germline V gene are ENHRY and SYGVKD. The CDR3 runs 14 residues. V lost 0 bases and J 7 bases, leaving 10 bases between the germline ends. CDR3 in DNA: TGTGCCATCAGTGAGTCAGGGGTTAGCCAGCCCCAGCATTTT. It codes for CAISESGVSQPQHF.

This clonotype was seen a few times. The chain carries TRBV7-2 and TRBJ1-5; TRBD1 might be the D (6 bases). Germline assignment: CDR1 SGHTA and CDR2 FQGNSA. This CDR3 is 13 amino acids long. Trimming pared 5 bases from V and 7 bases from J, leaving 12 bases between. The CDR3 reads CASSPDSRQPQHF. In nucleotides, the CDR3 is TGTGCCAGCAGCCCGGACAGCAGGCAGCCCCAGCATTTT.

The chain has TRBV28 and TRBJ1-4; D might be TRBD1 (5 bases). Germline CDR1 is MDHEN and CDR2 is SYDVKM. The CDR3 is 16 residues long. V was shortened by 3 bases and J by 0 bases, with 11 bases between the two germline ends. The CDR3 spells CASSFRQGPTNEKLFF. CDR3 bases: TGTGCCAGCAGTTTTCGGCAGGGCCCAACTAATGAAAAACTGTTTTTT.

This clonotype was recorded at least ten times. This sequence joins TRBV6-1 and TRBJ1-5; TRBD1 matches at 8 bases. The germline CDR1 and CDR2 sequences are MNHNS and SASEGT. After removal of 10 bases from V and 4 bases from J, the junction contained 18 bases not matched to a gene. The CDR3 covers 17 residues. As DNA, the CDR3 is TGTGCCACCTGGGACAGGACACTGGTTTTGGTGAATCAGCCCCAGCATTTT. Its translation is CATWDRTLVLVNQPQHF.

This clonotype was recorded many times. The rearrangement uses TRBV6-1 and TRBJ2-7; TRBD1 aligns across 7 bases. CDR3 size: 14 residues. Unmatched junction bases numbered 10, after V lost 7 bases and J lost 4 bases. Germline V CDR1 and CDR2: MNHNS, SASEGT. CDR3 amino acids: CASILTGAWYEQYF. The CDR3 DNA reads TGTGCCAGCATTCTCACAGGGGCATGGTACGAGCAGTACTTC.

This clonotype occurred many times. CDR3 in amino acids: CASSYSNWESPLHF. The CDR3 DNA follows: TGTGCCAGCAGTTACTCGAACTGGGAGTCACCCCTCCACTTT. The rearrangement links TRBV6-5 to TRBJ1-6, with D unclear. Looked up from germline, CDR1 is MNHEY and CDR2 is SVGAGI. CDR3 length equals 14 residues. Trimming removed 0 bases at V and 10 bases at J, with 10 bases between.

This clonotype was recorded many times. This rearrangement joins TRBV2 to TRBJ1-5; 8 positions agree with TRBD1. The junction had 3 bases not matched to a gene; V was cut back by 4 bases and J by 4 bases. CDR1 is SNHLY, CDR2 FYNNEI, per germline. The CDR3 covers 14 residues. The CDR3 here is CASSGDRSNQPQHF. The CDR3 region has the DNA TGTGCCAGCAGTGGGGACAGGTCTAATCAGCCCCAGCATTTT.